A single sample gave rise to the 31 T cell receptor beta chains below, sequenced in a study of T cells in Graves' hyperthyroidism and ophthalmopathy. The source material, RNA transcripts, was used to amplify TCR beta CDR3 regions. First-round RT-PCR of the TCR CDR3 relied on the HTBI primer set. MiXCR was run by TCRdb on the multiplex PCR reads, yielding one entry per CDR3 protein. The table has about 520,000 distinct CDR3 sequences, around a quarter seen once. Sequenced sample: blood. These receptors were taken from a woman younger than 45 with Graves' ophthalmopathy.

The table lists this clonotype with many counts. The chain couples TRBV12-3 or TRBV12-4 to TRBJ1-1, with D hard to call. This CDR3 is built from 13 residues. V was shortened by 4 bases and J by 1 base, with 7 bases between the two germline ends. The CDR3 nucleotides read TGTGCCAGCAGTTCCGCGGGGAACACTGAAGCTTTCTTT. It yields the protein CASSSAGNTEAFF.

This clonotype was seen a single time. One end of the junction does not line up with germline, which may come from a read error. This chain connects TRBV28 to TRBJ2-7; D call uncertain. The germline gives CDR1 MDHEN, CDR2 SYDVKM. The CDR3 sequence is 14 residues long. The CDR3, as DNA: TGTGCCAGCAGTTTACCTTCACAAACAGCGCCGAATGACTTC. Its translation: CASSLPSQTAPNDF.

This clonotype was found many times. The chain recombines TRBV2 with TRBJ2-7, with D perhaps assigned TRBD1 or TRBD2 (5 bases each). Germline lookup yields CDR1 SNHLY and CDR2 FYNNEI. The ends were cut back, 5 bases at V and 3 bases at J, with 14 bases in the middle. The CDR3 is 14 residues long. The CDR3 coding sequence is TGTGCCAGCAGTAGCCTTTTGGGGGACTACGAGCAGTACTTC. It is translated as CASSSLLGDYEQYF.

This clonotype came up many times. CDR3 DNA sequence: TGTGCCAGCGGGAGACTACGGGGGGCGGTCTATGGCTACACCTTC. It yields the protein CASGRLRGAVYGYTF. J is TRBJ1-2 and V is TRBV27; tentative D call: TRBD1 (6 bases). The CDR3 totals 15 residues. Germline values: CDR1 MNHEY, CDR2 SMNVEV (reference sequence). Trimming removed 8 bases from V and 4 bases from J, with 20 bases in between.

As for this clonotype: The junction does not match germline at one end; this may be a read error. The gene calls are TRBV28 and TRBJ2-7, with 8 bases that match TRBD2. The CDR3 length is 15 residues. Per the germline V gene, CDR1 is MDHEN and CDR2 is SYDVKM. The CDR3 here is CASSLWASGRPLSDF. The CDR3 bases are TGTGCCAGCAGTTTATGGGCTAGCGGGCGTCCACTTTCTGACTTC.

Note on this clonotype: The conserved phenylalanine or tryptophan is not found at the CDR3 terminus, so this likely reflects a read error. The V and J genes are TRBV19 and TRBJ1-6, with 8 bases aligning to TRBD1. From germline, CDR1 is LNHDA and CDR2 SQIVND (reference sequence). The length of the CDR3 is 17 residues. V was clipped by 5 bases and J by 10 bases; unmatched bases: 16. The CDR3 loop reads CASSVGQGWPSESPLHV. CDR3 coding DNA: TGTGCCAGTAGTGTCGGACAGGGTTGGCCCTCGGAGTCACCCCTCCACGTT.

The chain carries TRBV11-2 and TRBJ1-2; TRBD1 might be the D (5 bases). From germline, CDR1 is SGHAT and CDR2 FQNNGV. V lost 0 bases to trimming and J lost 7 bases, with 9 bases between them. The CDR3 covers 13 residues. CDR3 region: CASSLDQGGGYTF. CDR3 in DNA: TGTGCCAGCAGCTTAGACCAGGGTGGTGGCTACACCTTC.

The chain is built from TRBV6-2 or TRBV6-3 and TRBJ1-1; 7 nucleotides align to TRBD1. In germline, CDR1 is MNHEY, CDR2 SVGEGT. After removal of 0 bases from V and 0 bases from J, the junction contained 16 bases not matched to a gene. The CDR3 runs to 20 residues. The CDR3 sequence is CASSYSSLIGTAFLNTEAFF. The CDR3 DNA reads TGTGCCAGCAGTTACTCGAGTTTAATTGGGACAGCCTTTCTGAACACTGAAGCTTTCTTT.

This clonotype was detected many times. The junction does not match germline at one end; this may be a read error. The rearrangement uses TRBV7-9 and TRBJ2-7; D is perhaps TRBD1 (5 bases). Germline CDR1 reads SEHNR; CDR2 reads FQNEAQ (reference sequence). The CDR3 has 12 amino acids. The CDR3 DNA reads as TGTGCCAGCACGGCGTCGGCACAGGTTTTGGACTTC. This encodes CASTASAQVLDF.

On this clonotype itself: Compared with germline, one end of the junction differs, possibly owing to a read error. This CDR3 is CASSEYKGISAF. The CDR3 DNA follows: TGTGCCAGCAGTGAATATAAGGGAATTTCTGCCTTC. The chain uses TRBV2 and TRBJ1-2; D not resolved. The germline V gene has CDR1 SNHLY and CDR2 FYNNEI. This CDR3 comprises 12 residues.

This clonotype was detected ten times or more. DNA of the CDR3: TGTGCCAGCAGCTTAGTTAGGGAGAACTATGGCTACACCTTC. Encoded protein: CASSLVRENYGYTF. The chain links TRBV7-8 to TRBJ1-2; D is ambiguous. V shed 1 base and J shed 2 bases, with 8 bases lying between them. Germline CDR1 SGHVS, CDR2 FQNEAQ. The CDR3 extends over 14 amino acids.

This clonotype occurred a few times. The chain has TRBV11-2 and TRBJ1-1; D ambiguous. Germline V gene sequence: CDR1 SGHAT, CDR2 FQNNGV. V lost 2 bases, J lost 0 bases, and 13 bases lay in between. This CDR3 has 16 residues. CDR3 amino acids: CASSLHLSPMNTEAFF. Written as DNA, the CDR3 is TGTGCCAGCAGCTTACACCTTAGTCCTATGAACACTGAAGCTTTCTTT.

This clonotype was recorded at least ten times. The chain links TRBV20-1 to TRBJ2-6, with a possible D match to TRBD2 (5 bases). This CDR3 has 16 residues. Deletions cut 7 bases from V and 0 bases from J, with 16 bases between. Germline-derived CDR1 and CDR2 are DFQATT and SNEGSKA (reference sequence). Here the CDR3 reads CSVGRGSISGANVLTF. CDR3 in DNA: TGCAGTGTTGGCCGGGGATCTATCTCTGGGGCCAACGTCCTGACTTTC.

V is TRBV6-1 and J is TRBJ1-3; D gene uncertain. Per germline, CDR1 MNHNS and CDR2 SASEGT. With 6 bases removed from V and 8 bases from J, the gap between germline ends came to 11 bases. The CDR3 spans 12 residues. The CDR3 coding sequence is TGTGCCAGCAGGCCGTCGACGGACACCATATATTTT. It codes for CASRPSTDTIYF.

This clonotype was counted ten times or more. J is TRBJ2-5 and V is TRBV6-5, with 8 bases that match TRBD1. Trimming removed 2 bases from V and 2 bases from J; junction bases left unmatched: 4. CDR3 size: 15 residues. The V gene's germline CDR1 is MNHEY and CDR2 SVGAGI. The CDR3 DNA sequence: TGTGCCAGCAGTTACGCAGGGGGCCTACAAGAGACCCAGTACTTC. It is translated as CASSYAGGLQETQYF.

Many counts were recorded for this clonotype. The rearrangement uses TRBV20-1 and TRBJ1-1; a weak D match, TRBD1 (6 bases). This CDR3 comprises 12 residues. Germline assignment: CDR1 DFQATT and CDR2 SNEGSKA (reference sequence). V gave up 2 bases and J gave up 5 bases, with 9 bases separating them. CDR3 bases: TGCAGTGCTAGATTGGGGGCAACTGAAGCTTTCTTT. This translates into CSARLGATEAFF.

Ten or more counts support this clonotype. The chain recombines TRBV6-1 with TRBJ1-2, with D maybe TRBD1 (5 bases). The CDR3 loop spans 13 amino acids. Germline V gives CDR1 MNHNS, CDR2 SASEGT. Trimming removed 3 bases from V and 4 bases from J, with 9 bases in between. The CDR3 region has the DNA TGTGCCAGCAGTGACAGGGACTTCTATGGCTACACCTTC. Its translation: CASSDRDFYGYTF.

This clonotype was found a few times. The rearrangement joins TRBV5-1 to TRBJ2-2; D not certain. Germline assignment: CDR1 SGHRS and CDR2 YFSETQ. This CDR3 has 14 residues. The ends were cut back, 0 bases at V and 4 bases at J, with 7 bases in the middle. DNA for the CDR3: TGCGCCAGCAGCTTGGAAGGTTTCACCGGGGAGCTGTTTTTT. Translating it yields CASSLEGFTGELFF.

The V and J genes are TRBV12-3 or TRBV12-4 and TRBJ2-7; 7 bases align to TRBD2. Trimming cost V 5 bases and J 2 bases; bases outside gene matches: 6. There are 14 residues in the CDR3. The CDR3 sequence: CASSHLLAAYEQYF. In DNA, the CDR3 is TGTGCCAGCAGTCATCTCCTAGCGGCCTACGAGCAGTACTTC.

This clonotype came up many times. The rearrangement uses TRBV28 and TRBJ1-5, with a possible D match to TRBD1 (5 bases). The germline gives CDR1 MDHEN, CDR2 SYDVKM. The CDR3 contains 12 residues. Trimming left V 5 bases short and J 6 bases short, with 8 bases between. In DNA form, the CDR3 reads TGTGCCAGCAGTGGGACGCTTCAGCCCCAGCATTTT. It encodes CASSGTLQPQHF.

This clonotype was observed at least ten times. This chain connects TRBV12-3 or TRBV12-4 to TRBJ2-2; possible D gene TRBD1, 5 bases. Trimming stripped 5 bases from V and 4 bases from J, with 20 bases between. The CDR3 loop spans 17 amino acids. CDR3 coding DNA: TGTGCCAGCAGTACCCCAACGACAGAAGATTTCACCGGGGAGCTGTTTTTT. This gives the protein CASSTPTTEDFTGELFF.

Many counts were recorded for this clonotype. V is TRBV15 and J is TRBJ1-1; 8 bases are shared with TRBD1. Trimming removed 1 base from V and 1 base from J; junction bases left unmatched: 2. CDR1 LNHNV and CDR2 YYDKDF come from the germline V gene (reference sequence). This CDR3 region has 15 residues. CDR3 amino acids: CATSRGGTGNTEAFF. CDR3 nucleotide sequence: TGTGCCACCAGCAGAGGAGGGACAGGGAACACTGAAGCTTTCTTT.

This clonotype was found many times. CDR3 in amino acids: CASSLRDARAYEQYF. As DNA, the CDR3 is TGTGCCAGCAGCTTACGGGACGCCCGAGCCTACGAGCAGTACTTC. The J gene is TRBJ2-7, the V gene TRBV11-2; D possibly matches TRBD1 or TRBD2 (5 bases each). In germline, CDR1 is SGHAT, CDR2 FQNNGV. Trimming stripped 2 bases from V and 2 bases from J, with 13 bases between. This CDR3 region has 15 residues.

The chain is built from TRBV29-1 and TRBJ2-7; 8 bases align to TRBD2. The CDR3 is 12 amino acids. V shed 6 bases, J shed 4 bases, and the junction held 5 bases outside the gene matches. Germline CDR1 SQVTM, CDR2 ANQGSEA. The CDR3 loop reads CSVMGLGYEQYF. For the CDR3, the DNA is TGCAGCGTGATGGGACTAGGGTACGAGCAGTACTTC.

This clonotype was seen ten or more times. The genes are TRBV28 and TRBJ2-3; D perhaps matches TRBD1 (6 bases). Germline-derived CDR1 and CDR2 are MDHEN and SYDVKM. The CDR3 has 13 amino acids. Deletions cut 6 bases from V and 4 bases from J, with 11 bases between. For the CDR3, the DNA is TGTGCCAGCAGAACAACAGGGCCAGATACGCAGTATTTT. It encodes CASRTTGPDTQYF.

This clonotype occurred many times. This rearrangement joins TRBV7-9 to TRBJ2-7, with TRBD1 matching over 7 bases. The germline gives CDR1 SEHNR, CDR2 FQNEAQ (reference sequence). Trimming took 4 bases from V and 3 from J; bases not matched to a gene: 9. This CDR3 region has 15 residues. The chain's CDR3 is CASSSTSRTGYEQYF. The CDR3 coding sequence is TGTGCCAGCAGCTCCACGTCGAGGACAGGCTACGAGCAGTACTTC.

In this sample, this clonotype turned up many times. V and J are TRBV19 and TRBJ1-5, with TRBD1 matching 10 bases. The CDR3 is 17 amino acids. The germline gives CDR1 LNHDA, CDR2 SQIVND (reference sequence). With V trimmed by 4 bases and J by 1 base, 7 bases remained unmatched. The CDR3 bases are TGTGCCAGTAGTACAGGGACAGGGGTATTCAGCAATCAGCCCCAGCATTTT. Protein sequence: CASSTGTGVFSNQPQHF.

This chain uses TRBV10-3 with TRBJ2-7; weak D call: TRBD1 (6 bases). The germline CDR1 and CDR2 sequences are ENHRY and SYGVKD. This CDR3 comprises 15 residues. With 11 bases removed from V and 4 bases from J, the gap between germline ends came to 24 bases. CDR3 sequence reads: CAATREGHSGYEQYF. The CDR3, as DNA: TGTGCCGCTACACGAGAGGGACATTCTGGGTACGAGCAGTACTTC.

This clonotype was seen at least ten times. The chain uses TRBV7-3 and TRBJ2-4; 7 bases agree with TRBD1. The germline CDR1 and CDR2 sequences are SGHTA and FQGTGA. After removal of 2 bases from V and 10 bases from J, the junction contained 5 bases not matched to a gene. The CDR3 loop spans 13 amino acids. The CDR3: CASSLGSGGIQYF. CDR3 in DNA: TGTGCCAGCAGCTTAGGGTCAGGGGGTATTCAGTACTTC. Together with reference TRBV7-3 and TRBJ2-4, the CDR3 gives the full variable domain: GAGVSQTPSNKVTEKGKYVELRCDPISGHTALYWYRQSLGQGPEFLIYFQGTGAADDSGLPNDRFFAVRPEGSVSTLKIQRTERGDSAVYLCASSLGSGGIQYFGAGTRLSVL.

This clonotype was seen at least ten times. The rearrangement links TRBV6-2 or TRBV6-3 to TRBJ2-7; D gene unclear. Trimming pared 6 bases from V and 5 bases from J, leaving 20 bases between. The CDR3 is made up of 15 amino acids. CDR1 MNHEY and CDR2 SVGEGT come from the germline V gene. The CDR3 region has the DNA TGTGCCAGCAGAACACCAGGCCATTACCTTGACGAGCAGTACTTC. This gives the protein CASRTPGHYLDEQYF.

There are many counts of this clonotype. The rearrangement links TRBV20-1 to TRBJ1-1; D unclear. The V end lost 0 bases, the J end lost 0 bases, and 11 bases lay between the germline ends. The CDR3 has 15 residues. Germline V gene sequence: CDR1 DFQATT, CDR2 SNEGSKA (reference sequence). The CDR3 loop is CSARDLRRVNTEAFF. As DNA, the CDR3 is TGCAGTGCTAGAGATCTTAGACGGGTGAACACTGAAGCTTTCTTT.